The clone carrying this TCR beta chain occurred many times. TCRdb reprocessed the PCR reads via MiXCR. The table has roughly 25,000 clones, about 13% seen once. The trim removed 6 bases at V and 5 bases at J, leaving 6 bases unmatched. There are 15 residues in the CDR3. This specimen comes from a study of metastatic and nonmetastatic thyroid tumors. No treatment of any kind had been given to any patient before thyroid surgery. The TCR was taken from a female donor with papillary thyroid cancer or a benign thyroid nodule (not recorded which). Some clones in this sample may be carry-over from other donors' samples. The J gene is TRBJ2-2, the V gene TRBV12-3 or TRBV12-4, with 10 nucleotides matching TRBD1. The sample consisted of blood. The CDR3 DNA reads TGTGCCAGCAGCCGCGGACAGGGGGGGACCGGGGAGCTGTTTTTT. This gives the protein CASSRGQGGTGELFF.